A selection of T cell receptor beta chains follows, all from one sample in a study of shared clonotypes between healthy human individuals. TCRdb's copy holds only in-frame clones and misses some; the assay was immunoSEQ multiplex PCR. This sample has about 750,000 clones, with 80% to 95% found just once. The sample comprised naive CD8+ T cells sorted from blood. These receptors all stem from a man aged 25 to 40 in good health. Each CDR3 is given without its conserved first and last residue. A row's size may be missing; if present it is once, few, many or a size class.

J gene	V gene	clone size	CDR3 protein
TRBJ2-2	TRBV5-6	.	ASSPGLPTGELF
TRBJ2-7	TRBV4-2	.	ASSSEPRTGVEEQY
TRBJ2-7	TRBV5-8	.	ASSTDRSYEGRIDYEQY
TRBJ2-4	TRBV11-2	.	ASSLEPPRRNIQY
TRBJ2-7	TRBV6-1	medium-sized	ASSEEGSGGDEQY
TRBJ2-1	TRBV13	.	ASSLEKREGGNEQF
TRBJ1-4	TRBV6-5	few	ASSYMGGTNEKLF
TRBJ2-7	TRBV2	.	ASSIRDRVYEQY
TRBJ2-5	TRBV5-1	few	ASSLVDRGQETQY
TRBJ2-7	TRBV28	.	ASWGGAEQY
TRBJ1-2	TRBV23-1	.	ALEPHGVCYGYT
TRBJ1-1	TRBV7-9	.	ASSSFKGLNTEAF
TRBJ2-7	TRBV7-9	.	ASSSSRTYEQY
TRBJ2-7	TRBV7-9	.	ASSDRDREDYEQY
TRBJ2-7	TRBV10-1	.	ASSESRGATYEQY
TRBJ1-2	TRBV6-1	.	ASSEQQRSYGYT
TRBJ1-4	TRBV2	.	ASSESGTRANEKLF
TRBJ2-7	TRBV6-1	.	ASSGPGTGSHEQY